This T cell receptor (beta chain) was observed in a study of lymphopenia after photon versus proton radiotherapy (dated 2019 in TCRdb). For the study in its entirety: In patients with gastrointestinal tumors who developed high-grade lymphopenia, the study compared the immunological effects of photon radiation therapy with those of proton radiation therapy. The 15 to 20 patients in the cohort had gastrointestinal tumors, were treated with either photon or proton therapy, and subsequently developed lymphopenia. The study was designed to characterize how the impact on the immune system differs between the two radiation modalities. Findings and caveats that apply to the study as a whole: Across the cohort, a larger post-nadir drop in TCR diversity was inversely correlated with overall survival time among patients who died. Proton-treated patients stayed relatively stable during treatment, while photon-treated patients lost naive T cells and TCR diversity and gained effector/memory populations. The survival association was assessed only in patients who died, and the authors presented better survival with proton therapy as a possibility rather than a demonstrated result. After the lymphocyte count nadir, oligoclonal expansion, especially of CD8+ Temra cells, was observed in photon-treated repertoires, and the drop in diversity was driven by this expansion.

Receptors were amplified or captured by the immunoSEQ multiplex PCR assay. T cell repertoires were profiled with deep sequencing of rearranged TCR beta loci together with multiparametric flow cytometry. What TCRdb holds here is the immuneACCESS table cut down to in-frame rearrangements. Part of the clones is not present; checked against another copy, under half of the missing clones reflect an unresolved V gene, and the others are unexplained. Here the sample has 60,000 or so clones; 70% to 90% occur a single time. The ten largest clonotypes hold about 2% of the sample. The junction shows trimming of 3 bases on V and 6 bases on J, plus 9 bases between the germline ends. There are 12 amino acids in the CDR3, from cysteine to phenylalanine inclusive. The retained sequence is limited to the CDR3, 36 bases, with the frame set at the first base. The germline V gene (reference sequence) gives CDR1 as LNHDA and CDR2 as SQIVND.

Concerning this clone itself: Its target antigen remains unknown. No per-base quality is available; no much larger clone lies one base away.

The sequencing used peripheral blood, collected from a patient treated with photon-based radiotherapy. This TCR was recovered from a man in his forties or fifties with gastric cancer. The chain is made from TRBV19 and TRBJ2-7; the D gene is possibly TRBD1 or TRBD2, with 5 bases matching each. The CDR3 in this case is CASSIGGTEQYF. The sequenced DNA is TGTGCCAGTAGTATCGGTGGGACCGAGCAGTACTTC.